Listed here are 30 T cell receptor beta chains from one sample, sequenced in a study of T cell responses to AZD1222 COVID-19 vaccine. Method: immunoSEQ multiplex PCR; TCRdb's copy keeps in-frame clones and lacks some. Counted here are fewer than 110,000 clones, around 90% occurring once; the ten biggest clones make up 22%. Material: peripheral blood, obtained on day 0 of AZD1222 vaccination. The receptor source for this set is an adult in good health.

This sequence joins TRBV5-4 and TRBJ2-7; 10 bases map to TRBD2. CDR1 is SGHNT, CDR2 YYREEE, per germline (reference sequence). The V and J ends lost 0 bases and 5 bases, in that order; junction bases with no gene match: 5. There are 15 residues in the CDR3. The CDR3 sequence is CASSLGSGGRNEQYF. The CDR3 DNA follows: TGTGCCAGCAGCTTGGGTAGCGGGGGGCGTAACGAGCAGTACTTC.

This clone was picked up one time. The chain employs TRBV2 and TRBJ1-4, with a tentative D call TRBD1 (5 bases). Germline CDR1 reads SNHLY; CDR2 reads FYNNEI. V gave up 6 bases and J gave up 0 bases, with 8 bases separating them. This CDR3 is 14 amino acids long. The CDR3 protein is CASSRDATNEKLFF. The CDR3 DNA follows: TGTGCCAGCAGCAGGGACGCAACTAATGAAAAACTGTTTTTT.

V is TRBV10-3 and J is TRBJ2-3, with TRBD2 matching 10 bases. CDR1 ENHRY and CDR2 SYGVKD come from the germline V gene. After removal of 6 bases from V and 5 bases from J, the junction contained 14 bases not matched to a gene. The CDR3 is 17 residues long. The CDR3 loop reads CAISEGATSGRGDTQYF. The CDR3 nucleotides are TGTGCCATCAGCGAGGGGGCGACTAGCGGGCGGGGAGATACGCAGTATTTT.

The genes are TRBV28 and TRBJ1-4, with D perhaps TRBD1 (6 bases). The length of the CDR3 is 16 residues. Trimming shortened V by 3 bases and J by 4 bases, and 15 bases separated the two germline ends. Germline assignment: CDR1 MDHEN and CDR2 SYDVKM. CDR3 amino acids: CASSFQGPHSNEKLFF. In DNA, the CDR3 is TGTGCCAGCAGTTTTCAGGGGCCCCATAGTAATGAAAAACTGTTTTTT.

This clone was counted once. This chain joins TRBV7-2 and TRBJ1-5; TRBD1 is a possible D gene (6 bases). Looked up from germline, CDR1 is SGHTA and CDR2 is FQGNSA. This CDR3 has 13 residues. V lost 8 bases, J lost 2 bases, and 10 bases lay in between. The DNA for the CDR3 is TGTGCCAGCGGGGGGGCGGGCAATCAGCCCCAGCATTTT. It yields the protein CASGGAGNQPQHF.

This chain uses TRBV14 with TRBJ2-1; possible D gene TRBD2, 6 bases. CDR3 length equals 16 residues. CDR1 and CDR2 (germline): SGHDN, FVKESK. Trimming left V 0 bases short and J 10 bases short, with 19 bases between. CDR3 bases: TGTGCCAGCAGCCAAGATACCCCGAGACTAGAAAGGGAGCAGTTCTTC. It translates to CASSQDTPRLEREQFF.

V gene TRBV6-5 combines with J gene TRBJ1-5; unclear D gene. This CDR3 has 12 residues. V dropped 3 bases and J dropped 5 bases, with 5 bases sitting between them. Germline-derived CDR1 and CDR2 are MNHEY and SVGAGI. CDR3 region: CASSYYDQPQHF. The CDR3 region has the DNA TGTGCCAGCAGTTATTACGATCAGCCCCAGCATTTT.

The rearrangement links TRBV6-5 to TRBJ1-1; no reliable D call. Germline V CDR1 and CDR2: MNHEY, SVGAGI. CDR3 length: 14 amino acids. V was shortened by 2 bases and J by 0 bases, with 7 bases between the two germline ends. In DNA form, the CDR3 reads TGTGCCAGCAGTTACGCTGGAATGAACACTGAAGCTTTCTTT. Translating gives CASSYAGMNTEAFF.

This chain links TRBV2 with TRBJ1-3, with TRBD1 as a possible D gene (5 bases). The germline V gene encodes CDR1 SNHLY and CDR2 FYNNEI. This CDR3 contains 14 residues. Deletions cut 2 bases from V and 3 bases from J, with 8 bases between. CDR3 protein: CASSESGFGNTIYF. CDR3 DNA: TGTGCCAGCAGTGAATCAGGGTTTGGAAACACCATATATTTT.

The genes are TRBV12-3 or TRBV12-4 and TRBJ1-3; D remains ambiguous. The CDR3 has 13 amino acids. Trimming took off 10 bases at V and 2 bases at J, with 12 bases between the two ends. CDR3 coding DNA: TGTGCCACCATCCACGGGGCTGGAAACACCATATATTTT. Amino acid sequence: CATIHGAGNTIYF.

The chain employs TRBV2 and TRBJ2-1; either TRBD1 or TRBD2 may fit D (5 bases each). The CDR3 sequence is 13 residues long. In germline, CDR1 is SNHLY, CDR2 FYNNEI. V was trimmed by 7 bases and J by 7 bases, leaving 14 bases between them. The CDR3 spells CASKRGSLNEQFF. For the CDR3, the DNA is TGTGCCAGCAAGAGGGGATCCCTAAATGAGCAGTTCTTC.

Written as DNA, the CDR3 is TGTGCCACCAGCAGAGGCAGGGACTATGGCTACACCTTC. The encoded protein is CATSRGRDYGYTF. The V gene is TRBV15, the J gene TRBJ1-2; D may be TRBD1 (5 bases). CDR3 length equals 13 residues. Germline V gives CDR1 LNHNV, CDR2 YYDKDF (reference sequence). V gave up 1 base and J gave up 3 bases, with 6 bases separating them.

This sequence joins TRBV6-5 and TRBJ2-7; perhaps TRBD2 as D (6 bases). The V gene lost 6 bases and the J gene lost 6 bases, with 12 bases spanning the gap. CDR1 MNHEY and CDR2 SVGAGI come from the germline V gene. This CDR3 region has 12 residues. This CDR3 is CASRGGGPEQYF. The CDR3 nucleotides read TGTGCCAGCAGGGGAGGCGGACCCGAGCAGTACTTC.

This clone has just a few counts. This chain joins TRBV6-1 and TRBJ1-1; no clear D gene. The V gene's germline CDR1 is MNHNS and CDR2 SASEGT. The CDR3 totals 13 residues. V dropped 3 bases and J dropped 0 bases, with 5 bases sitting between them. Written as DNA, the CDR3 is TGTGCCAGCAGTGACAGGATGAACACTGAAGCTTTCTTT. It is translated as CASSDRMNTEAFF.

The V and J genes are TRBV5-1 and TRBJ2-7; D is possibly TRBD1 (5 bases). The V and J ends lost 1 base and 5 bases respectively, with 19 bases between them. Germline values: CDR1 SGHRS, CDR2 YFSETQ. This CDR3 region has 16 residues. The CDR3 nucleotides read TGCGCCAGCAGCTTGTCCGAAAGGGGCAGCACCCACGAGCAGTACTTC. As protein: CASSLSERGSTHEQYF. Based on the CDR3 plus reference TRBV5-1 and TRBJ2-7, the full variable domain is KAGVTQTPRYLIKTRGQQVTLSCSPISGHRSVSWYQQTPGQGLQFLFEYFSETQRNKGNFPGRFSGRQFSNSRSEMNVSTLELGDSALYLCASSLSERGSTHEQYFGPGTRLTVT.

The table lists this clone with a count of one. This chain links TRBV6-5 with TRBJ2-7; 11 bases are shared with TRBD1. The CDR3 covers 15 residues. V dropped 6 bases and J dropped 3; count of bases not matched to a gene: 7. The V gene's germline CDR1 is MNHEY and CDR2 SVGAGI. CDR3 DNA: TGTGCCAGCAGCAGACCGGGACAGGGGGTCTACGAGCAGTACTTC. Translating gives CASSRPGQGVYEQYF.

The rearrangement uses TRBV9 and TRBJ1-1, with D perhaps TRBD1 (5 bases). Germline-derived CDR1 and CDR2 are SGDLS and YYNGEE. V dropped 1 base and J dropped 0 bases, with 10 bases sitting between them. This CDR3 is 15 amino acids long. The CDR3 loop reads CASSVSGRMNTEAFF. The DNA of the CDR3 is TGTGCCAGCAGCGTATCAGGGCGAATGAACACTGAAGCTTTCTTT.

This clone has a single count. This rearrangement joins TRBV19 to TRBJ1-4; possible D gene TRBD1, 6 bases. Trimming removed 5 bases from V and 8 bases from J, with 12 bases in between. The CDR3 length is 13 residues. In germline, CDR1 is LNHDA, CDR2 SQIVND (reference sequence). CDR3 in amino acids: CASSFRGLEKLFF. CDR3 in DNA: TGTGCCAGTAGTTTCAGGGGATTGGAAAAACTGTTTTTT.

This chain uses TRBV10-3 with TRBJ1-2; D is uncertain. CDR3 length equals 8 residues. Per the germline V gene, CDR1 is ENHRY and CDR2 is SYGVKD. The germline V and J ends were trimmed by 11 bases and 8 bases, with 6 bases remaining between them. For the CDR3, the DNA is TGTGCCCTCGAAGGCTACACCTTC. It encodes CALEGYTF.

The chain employs TRBV11-2 and TRBJ2-1; D gene unclear. V was clipped by 3 bases and J by 9 bases, with 15 bases between them. The CDR3 consists of 14 residues. The germline gives CDR1 SGHAT, CDR2 FQNNGV. The CDR3 DNA reads as TGTGCCAGCAGCTTGTTCGTTAGCAGCCCTGAGCAGTTCTTC. It codes for CASSLFVSSPEQFF.

Only a few counts were recorded for this clone. The J gene is TRBJ2-7, the V gene TRBV4-1; TRBD1 matches 7 bases. The germline gives CDR1 MGHRA, CDR2 YSYEKL. The CDR3 has 16 amino acids. Losses at the gene ends were 0 bases for V and 4 bases for J; bases not matched to a gene: 9. The CDR3 is CASSQDWPGGSYEQYF. DNA for the CDR3: TGCGCCAGCAGCCAAGATTGGCCAGGGGGTTCATACGAGCAGTACTTC.

The chain employs TRBV27 and TRBJ1-2; perhaps TRBD1 as D (5 bases). V shed 2 bases and J shed 2 bases, with 18 bases lying between them. Looked up from germline, CDR1 is MNHEY and CDR2 is SMNVEV (reference sequence). The CDR3 totals 17 residues. CDR3 loop: CASSLRVGVRVNYGYTF. The CDR3 DNA reads as TGTGCCAGCAGTTTAAGGGTGGGGGTCAGGGTGAACTATGGCTACACCTTC.

The CDR3 bases are TGTGCCAGCAGCGCCTACAGGGGGCGCAGCGGCGAGCAGTACTTC. Residues: CASSAYRGRSGEQYF. The rearrangement joins TRBV7-8 to TRBJ2-7; TRBD1 matches at 9 bases. The junction had 11 bases not matched to a gene; V was cut back by 5 bases and J by 6 bases. The CDR3 runs to 15 residues. Germline CDR1 is SGHVS and CDR2 is FQNEAQ.

In this sample, this clone turned up a few times. V usage is TRBV5-4 and J usage is TRBJ2-7; 7 bases map to TRBD1. The CDR3 covers 17 residues. The germline V gene has CDR1 SGHNT and CDR2 YYREEE (reference sequence). J gave up 0 bases and V 4 bases, and 13 bases lay outside the gene matches. CDR3 protein: CASSAGTAEPSSYEQYF. Written as DNA, the CDR3 is TGTGCCAGCAGCGCAGGGACAGCAGAACCATCCTCCTACGAGCAGTACTTC.

The rearrangement links TRBV18 to TRBJ2-1; D may be TRBD1 (7 bases). Germline CDR1 and CDR2: KGHSH and LQKENI. This CDR3 is built from 14 residues. V lost 2 bases to trimming and J lost 8 bases, with 13 bases between them. The CDR3 spells CASSPRQGGYEQFF. In DNA, the CDR3 is TGTGCCAGCTCACCAAGACAGGGAGGCTATGAGCAGTTCTTC.

This clone was recorded only once. The J gene is TRBJ1-5, the V gene TRBV24-1; 10 nucleotides match TRBD1. This CDR3 has 20 amino acids. Germline V gives CDR1 KGHDR, CDR2 SFDVKD. V lost 2 bases to trimming and J lost 2 bases; unmatched junction nucleotides: 14. CDR3 protein: CATSDSTGQGIEWGNQPQHF. The CDR3 nucleotides are TGTGCCACCAGTGATTCAACGGGACAGGGGATTGAATGGGGCAATCAGCCCCAGCATTTT.

The gene calls are TRBV29-1 and TRBJ2-3, with 9 nucleotides matching TRBD1. CDR1 is SQVTM, CDR2 ANQGSEA, per germline. Trimming took 7 bases from V and 1 from J; bases not matched to a gene: 9. The CDR3 is made up of 15 amino acids. The DNA of the CDR3 is TGCAGCGCCCAATGGACAGGGGTCCGCACAGATACGCAGTATTTT. Encoded protein: CSAQWTGVRTDTQYF.

The chain has TRBV18 and TRBJ1-2, with D perhaps matching TRBD1 (6 bases). The CDR3 length is 14 residues. V dropped 4 bases and J dropped 3 bases, with 12 bases sitting between them. CDR1 and CDR2 from the germline V gene are KGHSH and LQKENI. This CDR3 is CASSLRGQDYGYTF. For the CDR3, the DNA is TGTGCCAGCTCACTCCGGGGGCAGGACTATGGCTACACCTTC.

This clone was found a few times. The V gene is TRBV6-2 or TRBV6-3, the J gene TRBJ1-2; 9 nucleotides match TRBD1. The CDR3 extends over 16 amino acids. V lost 5 bases to trimming and J lost 3 bases; unmatched junction nucleotides: 10. Per the germline V gene, CDR1 is MNHEY and CDR2 is SVGEGT. In DNA form, the CDR3 reads TGTGCCAGCAGTCGGATTCCGGGACAGGGTTACTATGGCTACACCTTC. Translating it yields CASSRIPGQGYYGYTF.

This clone was counted once. The chain uses TRBV18 and TRBJ2-7; D remains ambiguous. Trimming took off 4 bases at V and 6 bases at J, with 10 bases between the two ends. CDR3 length: 12 amino acids. Germline V lookup: CDR1 KGHSH, CDR2 LQKENI. Here the CDR3 reads CASSLPVGEQYF. DNA of the CDR3: TGTGCCAGCTCACTCCCGGTAGGCGAGCAGTACTTC.